This entry lists 2 T cell receptor beta chains sequenced from one sample in a study of CD8+CD57+ T cells in acquired aplastic anemia. Sequencing involved patients with CD8+CD57+ cell expansion previously shown by flow cytometry. Template material for TCR beta VDJ and CDR3 profiling consisted of genomic DNA. TCRdb recomputed calls from the reads with MiXCR, one row per CDR3 protein. The data hold roughly 170,000 distinct CDR3 sequences, with about 44% observed a single time. The source material was sorted CD4+, CD8+, or CD8+CD57+ T cells (not recorded which) from PBMCs. All receptors derive from a human donor with aplastic anemia.

Regarding this clonotype: One junction end does not reproduce the germline sequence, and a read error may be involved. V and J are TRBV24-1 and TRBJ2-1; D not resolved. The CDR3 contains 12 residues. Per the germline V gene, CDR1 is KGHDR and CDR2 is SFDVKD. The CDR3 sequence: CTTSDLNRSQFF. DNA for the CDR3: TGTACCACCAGTGATCTGAACAGATCGCAGTTCTTC.

This clonotype was detected only a few times. The chain combines TRBV5-6 with TRBJ2-2; D is possibly TRBD1 (5 bases). Germline values: CDR1 SGHDT, CDR2 YYEEEE. CDR3 length equals 17 residues. V was cut by 4 bases and J by 1 base, with 17 bases left in between. Here the CDR3 DNA reads TGTGCCAGCAGCGGCGCGTGGGGCAGAGAGAACACCGGGGAGCTGTTTTTT. Its protein is CASSGAWGRENTGELFF.